These 18 T cell receptor beta chains came from one sample sequenced in a study of T cells in Graves' hyperthyroidism and ophthalmopathy. Researchers amplified the TCR beta CDR3 regions from RNA transcripts. TCR CDR3 underwent first-round RT-PCR with the HTBI primer set. TCRdb redid the calling of the multiplex PCR reads with MiXCR, one entry per CDR3 protein. This sample has over 250,000 distinct CDR3 sequences, with 25% found just once. Material: blood. Source of these receptors: a man in his forties with Graves' hyperthyroidism that later progressed to Graves' ophthalmopathy.

This clonotype has at least ten counts. The V gene is TRBV27, the J gene TRBJ1-1; 7 bases are shared with TRBD1. The germline V gene encodes CDR1 MNHEY and CDR2 SMNVEV (reference sequence). This CDR3 is built from 15 residues. J gave up 0 bases and V 5 bases, and 6 bases lay outside the gene matches. CDR3 DNA sequence: TGTGCCAGCAGTCCCTGGGACAGAGTGAACACTGAAGCTTTCTTT. Encoded protein: CASSPWDRVNTEAFF.

The J gene is TRBJ2-5, the V gene TRBV11-1, with no clear D. Per germline, CDR1 SGHAT and CDR2 FQDESV (reference sequence). V shed 5 bases and J shed 7 bases, with 5 bases lying between them. The CDR3 is 10 amino acids. CDR3 bases: TGTGCCAGCAGCGGTAGGACCCAGTACTTC. Its translation is CASSGRTQYF.

This clonotype was detected ten times or more. The gene calls are TRBV6-1 and TRBJ2-7; D unclear. The CDR3 is made up of 14 amino acids. Germline V gene data show CDR1 as MNHNS and CDR2 as SASEGT. V gave up 3 bases and J gave up 3 bases, with 12 bases separating them. This chain's CDR3 is CASSDDTGDYEQYF. In nucleotides, the CDR3 is TGTGCCAGCAGTGACGATACTGGGGACTACGAGCAGTACTTC.

This clonotype was seen ten or more times. J is TRBJ2-7 and V is TRBV12-3 or TRBV12-4; a weak D match, TRBD2 (5 bases). Trimming cost V 3 bases and J 0 bases, with 12 bases left between them. The CDR3 runs 15 residues. Written as DNA, the CDR3 is TGTGCCAGCAGTTTTTTCGGGGAAAGCTCCTACGAGCAGTACTTC. Translated: CASSFFGESSYEQYF.

This clonotype was observed at least ten times. This chain links TRBV5-1 with TRBJ1-5; 9 bases match TRBD1. The germline gives CDR1 SGHRS, CDR2 YFSETQ. The V gene end was trimmed by 4 bases and the J gene end by 3 bases; junction bases not matched to a gene: 5. The length of the CDR3 is 15 residues. CDR3 nucleotides: TGCGCCAGCAGCAGGACAGGGGCGGACAATCAGCCCCAGCATTTT. This encodes CASSRTGADNQPQHF.

The chain joins TRBV4-1 to TRBJ1-5, with a tentative D call TRBD1 (5 bases). Germline V lookup: CDR1 MGHRA, CDR2 YSYEKL. Trimming cost V 3 bases and J 6 bases, with 15 bases left between them. This CDR3 region has 15 residues. The CDR3 here is CASSHGGGWGQPQHF. CDR3 DNA sequence: TGCGCCAGCAGCCATGGCGGGGGATGGGGTCAGCCCCAGCATTTT.

This clonotype was seen many times. The chain combines TRBV12-3 or TRBV12-4 with TRBJ2-7; the D is unclear. With 5 bases removed from V and 4 bases from J, the gap between germline ends came to 15 bases. This CDR3 region has 14 residues. The CDR3 is CASSPMTTRYEQYF. In nucleotides, the CDR3 is TGTGCCAGCAGTCCCATGACGACCAGATACGAGCAGTACTTC.

This clonotype was detected many times. The chain employs TRBV6-2 or TRBV6-3 and TRBJ1-2; D uncertain. The CDR3 is made up of 12 amino acids. The V gene's germline CDR1 is MNHEY and CDR2 SVGEGT. Trimming took 10 bases from V and 4 from J, leaving 13 bases between them. The CDR3 DNA reads TGTGCCACCCACGAGGATTTCTATGGCTACACCTTC. This gives the protein CATHEDFYGYTF.

This clonotype has a count of ten or more. The V call is TRBV19, the J call TRBJ1-1, with no clear D. The CDR3 is 12 residues long. Germline assignment: CDR1 LNHDA and CDR2 SQIVND (reference sequence). Trimming cost V 3 bases and J 1 base, with 3 bases left between them. The CDR3, as DNA: TGTGCCAGTAGTATCTGGAACACTGAAGCTTTCTTT. Translating gives CASSIWNTEAFF.

This clonotype was counted many times. The rearrangement joins TRBV12-3 or TRBV12-4 to TRBJ2-7, with a weak D call TRBD2 (5 bases). Trimming took off 6 bases at V and 6 bases at J, with 18 bases between the two ends. CDR3 size: 14 residues. DNA for the CDR3: TGTGCCAGCAGAGCAGACGGCGGGTGGCGCGAGCAGTACTTC. Translated, it gives CASRADGGWREQYF.

In its sample, this clonotype was seen many times. The chain carries TRBV2 and TRBJ2-3; 8 bases agree with TRBD1. Trimming removed 9 bases from V and 2 bases from J; junction bases left unmatched: 7. Germline CDR1 and CDR2: SNHLY and FYNNEI. The CDR3 totals 14 residues. The CDR3 bases are TGTGCCAGGCAGGGGGCCCCTAACACAGATACGCAGTATTTT. This sequence encodes CARQGAPNTDTQYF.

This clonotype was counted many times. DNA of the CDR3: TGTGCCAGCAGCGTCTCAGGCAGCTTGAACACTGAAGCTTTCTTT. Residues: CASSVSGSLNTEAFF. This chain uses TRBV9 with TRBJ1-1; D gene ambiguous. The CDR3 contains 15 residues. Germline V lookup: CDR1 SGDLS, CDR2 YYNGEE. Trimming shortened V by 2 bases and J by 0 bases, and 11 bases separated the two germline ends.

This clonotype was seen many times. V and J are TRBV28 and TRBJ2-2; D possibly corresponds to TRBD2 (5 bases). The CDR3 has 17 amino acids. Germline V lookup: CDR1 MDHEN, CDR2 SYDVKM. The V end was cut by 3 bases, the J end by 1 base, with 15 bases between. CDR3: CASSFLGLRRNTGELFF. The CDR3 bases are TGTGCCAGCAGTTTCCTAGGACTCCGACGGAACACCGGGGAGCTGTTTTTT.

This clonotype was counted at least ten times. The chain has TRBV12-5 and TRBJ2-5, with D perhaps assigned TRBD1 or TRBD2 (7 bases each). The V end was cut by 6 bases, the J end by 4 bases, with 15 bases between. CDR3 size: 14 residues. CDR1 is LGHNT and CDR2 is FRNRAP in the germline V gene. In nucleotides, the CDR3 is TGTGCTAGTGGCCCAGGGGGGGTTCGAGAGACCCAGTACTTC. Translated, it gives CASGPGGVRETQYF.

The gene calls are TRBV6-4 and TRBJ2-2, with D possibly matching TRBD1 (5 bases). Trimming pared 6 bases from V and 6 bases from J, leaving 8 bases between. The length of the CDR3 is 12 residues. Germline CDR1 is MRHNA and CDR2 is SNTAGT. CDR3 in amino acids: CASRSGSGELFF. In nucleotides, the CDR3 is TGTGCCAGCAGGTCAGGGTCCGGGGAGCTGTTTTTT.

This clonotype was counted many times. This chain joins TRBV2 and TRBJ1-5; the D gene is possibly TRBD1 (5 bases). With 5 bases removed from V and 4 bases from J, the gap between germline ends came to 18 bases. Looked up from germline, CDR1 is SNHLY and CDR2 is FYNNEI. This CDR3 is built from 16 residues. The CDR3 here is CASSLSRDERNQPQHF. Written as DNA, the CDR3 is TGTGCCAGCAGTCTTTCCCGGGACGAAAGAAATCAGCCCCAGCATTTT.

This clonotype was seen at least ten times. The chain uses TRBV28 and TRBJ1-2, with a possible D match to TRBD1 (6 bases). Trimming stripped 2 bases from V and 3 bases from J, with 10 bases between. CDR1 and CDR2 from the germline V gene are MDHEN and SYDVKM. This CDR3 region has 14 residues. CDR3 nucleotides: TGTGCCAGCAGTTTAGGGGGGGCGCACTATGGCTACACCTTC. This translates into CASSLGGAHYGYTF.

This clonotype has at least ten counts. The chain employs TRBV6-2 or TRBV6-3 and TRBJ2-3; 9 bases map to TRBD1. CDR1 is MNHEY, CDR2 SVGEGT, per germline. This CDR3 is built from 18 residues. V trimming: 6 bases; J trimming: 0 bases; junction bases outside the gene matches: 13. The CDR3 region has the DNA TGTGCCAGCAGCAAACCGGGGACAGGGTTTGCGAGCACAGATACGCAGTATTTT. This codes for CASSKPGTGFASTDTQYF.